This T cell receptor (beta chain) was observed in a study of blood T cell repertoires in COVID-19. Study-level background: The study drew acute and convalescent COVID-19 samples from the United States, Italy and Spain. T cells, B-cell-depleted T cells, or PBMCs supplied cDNA or gDNA.

CDR1 SGHRS and CDR2 YFSETQ come from the germline V gene. The CDR3 length is 15 residues. V lost 3 bases, J lost 6 bases, and 18 bases lay in between. Original processing methods: Amplification from reference gene primers served as the basis for estimated nucleated cell counts. Clones were read by immunoSEQ multiplex PCR, and TCRdb kept only the in-frame ones, dropping some. The D gene and trimming were derived from the DNA, and the V and J assignments and clone size from that table. The table has 72,000 or so clones, approximately 88% seen once. The chain joins TRBV5-1 to TRBJ1-2; D is unclear. The sequence derives from a man aged 50 to 59 with active COVID-19. The sequenced sample consisted of peripheral blood. CDR3 residues: CASSYGGPEVDGYTF. As DNA, the CDR3 is TGCGCCAGCAGCTACGGCGGGCCGGAGGTCGATGGCTACACCTTC.